This T cell receptor beta chain was profiled in a study of blood T cell repertoires in COVID-19. Overall study context: COVID-19 samples from acute and convalescent phases originated in the United States, Italy and Spain.

In the original workflow: Amplified reference gene primers provided the basis for estimating nucleated cell counts. The repertoire was sequenced with immunoSEQ multiplex PCR; TCRdb's copy has only in-frame clones and lacks some. That table furnishes V, J and clone size, whereas the DNA furnished D and trimming. Found here are 65,000 to 70,000 clones, more than 75% of them singletons; the top ten hold 16%. CDR1 MGHRA and CDR2 YSYEKL come from the germline V gene. This CDR3 spans 13 amino acids. V was pared by 2 bases and J by 5 bases, with 9 bases between. The TCR sequence derives from a middle-aged man with COVID-19, enrolled during active disease. Sequencing input: peripheral blood. The chain recombines TRBV4-1 with TRBJ2-5, with unresolved D. The CDR3 sequence: CASSQLRSETQYF. In DNA form, the CDR3 reads TGCGCCAGCAGCCAATTAAGGAGTGAGACCCAGTACTTC.